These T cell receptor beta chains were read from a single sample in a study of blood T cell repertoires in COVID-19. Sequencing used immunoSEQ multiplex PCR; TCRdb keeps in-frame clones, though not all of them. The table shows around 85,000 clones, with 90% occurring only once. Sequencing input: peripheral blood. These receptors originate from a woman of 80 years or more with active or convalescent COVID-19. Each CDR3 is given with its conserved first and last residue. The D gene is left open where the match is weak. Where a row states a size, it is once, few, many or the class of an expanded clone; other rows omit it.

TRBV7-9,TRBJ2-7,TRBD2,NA,CASSASGASYEQYF,TGTGCCAGCAGCGCAAGCGGGGCCTCCTACGAGCAGTACTTC
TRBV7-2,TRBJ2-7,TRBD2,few,CASSKRVAGAYEQYF,TGTGCCAGCAGCAAGAGGGTAGCGGGAGCGTACGAGCAGTACTTC
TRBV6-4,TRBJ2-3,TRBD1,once,CASRNWQGARDTQYF,TGTGCCAGCAGGAACTGGCAGGGGGCGCGAGATACGCAGTATTTT
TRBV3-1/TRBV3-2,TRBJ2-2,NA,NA,CASSPAILSGSTGELFF,TGTGCCAGCAGCCCCGCTATTCTTAGCGGAAGCACCGGGGAGCTGTTTTTT
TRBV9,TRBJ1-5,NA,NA,CARSVGGGGGQPQHF,TGTGCCCGCAGCGTCGGGGGAGGGGGAGGTCAGCCCCAGCATTTT
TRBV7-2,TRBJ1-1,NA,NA,CASSLAAGYVSEAFF,TGTGCCAGCAGCTTAGCGGCAGGGTACGTTTCTGAAGCTTTCTTT
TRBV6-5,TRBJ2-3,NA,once,CASTFGRALDTQYF,TGTGCCAGCACTTTCGGCAGGGCCTTAGATACGCAGTATTTT
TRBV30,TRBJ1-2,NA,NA,CAWSRAGNYGYTF,TGTGCCTGGAGTAGAGCGGGTAACTATGGCTACACCTTC
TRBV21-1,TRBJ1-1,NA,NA,CASSKGLTGGTEAFF,TGTGCCAGCAGCAAGGGTCTGACAGGTGGCACTGAAGCTTTCTTT
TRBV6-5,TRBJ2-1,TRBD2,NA,CASRRLLAGNNEQFF,TGTGCCAGCAGGCGGTTACTAGCGGGAAACAATGAGCAGTTCTTC
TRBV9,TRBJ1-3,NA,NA,CASSGGVGSDGNTIYF,TGTGCCAGCAGCGGCGGGGTAGGGTCTGACGGAAACACCATATATTTT
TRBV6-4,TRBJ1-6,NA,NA,CASSEQYGNSPLHF,TGTGCCAGCAGTGAACAGTATGGTAATTCACCCCTCCACTTT
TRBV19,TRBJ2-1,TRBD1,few,CASSPWTGGAFGNEQFF,TGTGCCAGTAGTCCCTGGACAGGGGGCGCTTTTGGGAATGAGCAGTTCTTC
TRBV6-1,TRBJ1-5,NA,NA,CASSEGGSNQPQHF,TGTGCCAGCAGTGAGGGGGGTAGCAATCAGCCCCAGCATTTT
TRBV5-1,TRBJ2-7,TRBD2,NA,CASSLEGLAGGIYEQYF,TGCGCCAGCAGCTTGGAGGGACTAGCGGGAGGGATCTACGAGCAGTACTTC
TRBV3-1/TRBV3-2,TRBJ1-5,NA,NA,CASSQGRREPQHF,TGTGCCAGCAGCCAAGGGAGGAGAGAGCCCCAGCATTTT
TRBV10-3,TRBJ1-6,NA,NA,CAISEYIAENSPLHF,TGTGCCATCAGTGAGTATATCGCGGAGAATTCACCCCTCCACTTT
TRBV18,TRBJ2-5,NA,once,CASSPDLWTQYF,TGTGCCAGCTCACCAGACTTGTGGACCCAGTACTTC
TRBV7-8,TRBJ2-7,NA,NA,CASSPRGLGGSYEQYF,TGTGCCAGCAGCCCCCGTGGACTAGGGGGCTCCTACGAGCAGTACTTC
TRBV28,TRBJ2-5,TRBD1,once,CASNLQGRETQYF,TGTGCCAGCAACCTACAGGGGAGAGAGACCCAGTACTTC
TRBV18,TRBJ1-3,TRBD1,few,CASCTGGGNTIYF,TGTGCCAGCTGTACAGGGGGTGGAAACACCATATATTTT
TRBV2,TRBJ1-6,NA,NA,CASSPDNNSPLHF,TGTGCCAGCAGTCCAGATAATAATTCACCCCTCCACTTT
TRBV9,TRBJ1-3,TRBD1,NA,CASSTGGSGNTIYF,TGTGCCAGCAGTACAGGGGGCAGTGGAAACACCATATATTTT
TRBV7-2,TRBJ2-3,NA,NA,CASSPPRDFSTDTQYF,TGTGCCAGCAGCCCCCCCCGGGACTTCAGCACAGATACGCAGTATTTT
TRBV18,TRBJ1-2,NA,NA,CASSPKGQISYFDGYTF,TGTGCCAGCTCACCTAAGGGACAAATCTCCTACTTTGATGGCTACACCTTC
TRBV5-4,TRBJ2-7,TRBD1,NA,CASSPGQGRPYEQYF,TGTGCCAGCAGCCCAGGACAGGGAAGACCCTACGAGCAGTACTTC
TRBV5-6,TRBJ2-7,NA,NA,CASSFMDSSYEQYF,TGTGCCAGCAGCTTTATGGACAGCTCCTACGAGCAGTACTTC